This is a list of T cell receptor beta chains from one sample in a study of blood T cell repertoires in COVID-19. The method was immunoSEQ multiplex PCR; TCRdb's version includes in-frame clones alone and lacks a portion of them. The table has over 150,000 clones, around 84% seen once. Sequencing input: peripheral blood. The source is a man in his fifties or sixties with active or convalescent COVID-19. Each CDR3 is given with its conserved first and last residue. D genes are given only for firm matches. Some rows mark clone size as missing; the rest say once, few, many or name a class of expanded clone.

>NA|TRBD1|TRBV5-1|TRBJ1-2
CASSLGQGTGGYTF
TGCGCCAGCAGCCTAGGACAGGGGACGGGTGGCTACACCTTC
>NA|NA|TRBV7-9|TRBJ2-5
CASSSAPWRGRETQYF
TGTGCCAGCAGCTCAGCCCCCTGGCGGGGGCGGGAGACCCAGTACTTC
>NA|TRBD1|TRBV19|TRBJ2-7
CASSSTGGTYEQYF
TGTGCCAGTAGTTCGACAGGGGGTACCTACGAGCAGTACTTC
>NA|NA|TRBV5-1|TRBJ2-1
CASRRGEDEQFF
TGCGCCAGCAGGAGAGGAGAAGATGAGCAGTTCTTC
>NA|TRBD2|TRBV19|TRBJ2-5
CASSSWTSGVQETQYF
TGTGCCAGTAGTTCATGGACTAGCGGGGTGCAAGAGACCCAGTACTTC
>NA|NA|TRBV19|TRBJ1-5
CASSISLGNQPQHF
TGTGCCAGTAGTATAAGCTTGGGCAATCAGCCCCAGCATTTT
>NA|NA|TRBV27|TRBJ2-2
CASSFERGHTGELFF
TGTGCCAGCAGTTTCGAGAGAGGGCACACCGGGGAGCTGTTTTTT
>NA|TRBD2|TRBV25-1|TRBJ2-5
CASSEFGSGRPETQYF
TGTGCCAGCAGTGAATTTGGTAGCGGGAGACCAGAGACCCAGTACTTC
>NA|NA|TRBV9|TRBJ1-2
CASSVGGATHGYTF
TGTGCCAGCAGCGTAGGGGGCGCGACTCATGGCTACACCTTC
>NA|NA|TRBV20-1|TRBJ2-7
CSAREYNEQYF
TGCAGTGCTAGAGAATATAACGAGCAGTACTTC
>NA|TRBD1|TRBV14|TRBJ1-2
CASSRNRGAGGYTF
TGTGCCAGCAGCCGGAACAGGGGCGCTGGTGGCTACACCTTC
>NA|TRBD1|TRBV6-5|TRBJ1-5
CASSSGTEYSNQPQHF
TGTGCCAGCAGTTCGGGGACAGAGTATAGCAATCAGCCCCAGCATTTT
>NA|NA|TRBV7-9|TRBJ2-2
CASSRTGELFF
TGTGCCAGCAGCCGGACCGGGGAGCTGTTTTTT
>NA|TRBD2|TRBV18|TRBJ2-7
CASSLGTTNEQYF
TGTGCCAGCTCACTAGGGACTACCAATGAGCAGTACTTC
>NA|NA|TRBV9|TRBJ1-6
CASSVAERNSPLHF
TGTGCCAGCAGCGTCGCGGAACGTAATTCACCCCTCCACTTT
>NA|NA|TRBV6-2/TRBV6-3|TRBJ2-5
CASSSPRGGEETQYF
TGTGCCAGCAGTTCACCTCGGGGCGGGGAAGAGACCCAGTACTTC
>NA|NA|TRBV2|TRBJ2-5
CASSYGLEETQYF
TGTGCCAGCAGTTACGGACTCGAAGAGACCCAGTACTTC
>NA|NA|TRBV7-8|TRBJ1-6
CASSLERTFKSPLHF
TGTGCCAGCAGCTTAGAGCGGACTTTTAAATCACCCCTCCACTTT
>NA|TRBD1|TRBV10-3|TRBJ1-2
CAIRRQGATIEGEEGYTF
TGTGCCATCAGAAGACAGGGGGCGACCATTGAGGGTGAAGAGGGCTACACCTTC
>NA|NA|TRBV28|TRBJ2-7
CASSPRRVQYF
TGTGCCAGCAGTCCCCGGCGGGTCCAGTACTTC
>NA|NA|TRBV5-1|TRBJ2-1
CASSLGQTIDEQFF
TGCGCCAGCAGCTTGGGGCAGACTATTGATGAGCAGTTCTTC
>NA|TRBD1|TRBV5-6|TRBJ1-6
CASSLARDRGSPLHF
TGTGCCAGCAGCTTGGCCCGAGACAGGGGGTCACCCCTCCACTTT
>NA|TRBD1|TRBV18|TRBJ1-5
CASSPSRQGGNQPQHF
TGTGCCAGCTCACCTTCCAGGCAGGGGGGCAATCAGCCCCAGCATTTT
>NA|NA|TRBV6-5|TRBJ1-1
CASSYNSEAFF
TGTGCCAGCAGTTATAACAGTGAAGCTTTCTTT
>NA|NA|TRBV28|TRBJ1-2
CASQDWIYGYTF
TGTGCCAGTCAGGATTGGATCTATGGCTACACCTTC
>NA|TRBD1|TRBV18|TRBJ1-1
CASSPGQGGTEAFF
TGTGCCAGCTCACCGGGACAGGGCGGCACTGAAGCTTTCTTT
>NA|TRBD2|TRBV18|TRBJ2-7
CASSSLSGSYEQYF
TGTGCCAGCTCATCCCTTAGCGGGTCCTACGAGCAGTACTTC
>NA|NA|TRBV7-9|TRBJ1-5
CASSLVGGDDPQHF
TGTGCCAGCAGCTTAGTTGGTGGAGACGATCCCCAGCATTTT
>NA|TRBD1|TRBV5-5|TRBJ2-7
CASSIGQGAGEQYF
TGTGCCAGCAGCATTGGACAGGGGGCGGGTGAGCAGTACTTC
>NA|NA|TRBV29-1|TRBJ1-5
CSVANRNQPQHF
TGCAGCGTCGCAAACAGGAATCAGCCCCAGCATTTT
>NA|TRBD2|TRBV6-4|TRBJ2-3
CASRRSGRITDTQYF
TGTGCCAGCAGACGAAGCGGGAGGATCACAGATACGCAGTATTTT
>NA|NA|TRBV11-3|TRBJ2-7
CASSLVSGQVRQYF
TGTGCCAGCAGCTTAGTTAGCGGCCAAGTACGGCAGTACTTC
>NA|NA|TRBV5-6|TRBJ2-5
CASSLWALYQETQYF
TGTGCCAGCAGCTTGTGGGCACTGTACCAAGAGACCCAGTACTTC
>once|TRBD2|TRBV6-5|TRBJ2-3
CASIRTSGGADTQYF
TGTGCCAGCATCCGGACTAGCGGGGGCGCAGATACGCAGTATTTT
>NA|TRBD2|TRBV11-3|TRBJ2-7
CASSPSGILYEQYF
TGTGCCAGCAGCCCTAGCGGGATCCTCTACGAGCAGTACTTC
>few|TRBD1|TRBV19|TRBJ1-1
CASRSLGQGLDTEAFF
TGTGCCAGTAGGAGCCTAGGACAGGGGTTGGACACTGAAGCTTTCTTT
>NA|NA|TRBV3-1/TRBV3-2|TRBJ1-5
CASSQSGQPQHF
TGTGCCAGCAGCCAATCCGGTCAGCCCCAGCATTTT
>NA|NA|TRBV9|TRBJ1-1
CASSVDQLSEAFF
TGTGCCAGCAGCGTAGATCAACTCTCCGAAGCTTTCTTT
>NA|TRBD1|TRBV27|TRBJ1-4
CASSNLGTGVLKEKLFF
TGTGCCAGCAGCAACCTCGGGACAGGGGTCCTCAAAGAAAAACTGTTTTTT
>NA|NA|TRBV7-8|TRBJ1-5
CASSLAMMGGSNQPQHF
TGTGCCAGCAGCTTAGCCATGATGGGAGGTAGCAATCAGCCCCAGCATTTT
>NA|TRBD2|TRBV3-1/TRBV3-2|TRBJ2-1
CASSRDYSYNEQFF
TGTGCCAGCAGCCGGGACTACTCCTACAATGAGCAGTTCTTC
>NA|NA|TRBV5-1|TRBJ1-3
CASSLYPSSGNTIYF
TGCGCCAGCAGCCTATATCCGAGCTCTGGAAACACCATATATTTT
>NA|NA|TRBV24-1|TRBJ2-2
CATSDAGHTGELFF
TGTGCCACCAGTGATGCGGGCCATACCGGGGAGCTGTTTTTT
>NA|NA|TRBV13|TRBJ1-1
CASSFGRRGAVNTEAFF
TGTGCCAGCAGCTTTGGGAGGAGGGGCGCGGTGAACACTGAAGCTTTCTTT
>NA|TRBD1|TRBV5-1|TRBJ2-3
CASSPGTGDGDTQYF
TGCGCCAGCAGCCCCGGGACAGGGGATGGAGATACGCAGTATTTT
>NA|TRBD2|TRBV4-3|TRBJ2-3
CASSQGFGSGSKVAQYF
TGCGCCAGCAGCCAGGGCTTTGGTAGCGGGAGTAAGGTGGCGCAGTATTTT
>NA|NA|TRBV9|TRBJ2-3
CASSVGIGSSPDTQYF
TGTGCCAGCAGCGTAGGCATCGGGAGTTCGCCAGATACGCAGTATTTT
>NA|NA|TRBV27|TRBJ1-2
CASSLAVNYGYTF
TGTGCCAGCAGTTTAGCAGTTAACTATGGCTACACCTTC
>NA|NA|TRBV24-1|TRBJ2-7
CATSDPRVGGEQYF
TGTGCCACCAGTGATCCTCGCGTGGGGGGCGAGCAGTACTTC
>NA|NA|TRBV21-1|TRBJ2-7
CARGADETRQYF
TGTGCCAGAGGGGCGGACGAGACGAGGCAGTACTTC
>NA|NA|TRBV29-1|TRBJ2-1
CSVGPRLLSSYNEQFF
TGCAGCGTTGGACCGCGGCTCTTGAGCTCCTACAATGAGCAGTTCTTC
>NA|NA|TRBV11-2|TRBJ2-2
CASSFGMGGTSNTGELFF
TGTGCCAGCAGCTTTGGTATGGGTGGGACATCCAACACCGGGGAGCTGTTTTTT
>NA|NA|TRBV6-2/TRBV6-3|TRBJ1-5
CASSPMGRGASNQPQHF
TGTGCCAGCAGTCCCATGGGCAGGGGCGCTTCTAATCAGCCCCAGCATTTT
>NA|TRBD1|TRBV6-6|TRBJ1-5
CASSYRQGYGQPQHF
TGTGCCAGCAGTTACCGACAGGGGTATGGACAGCCCCAGCATTTT